This T cell receptor (beta chain) was sequenced in a study of early T cells in non-severe SARS-CoV-2 infection. General observations from the study: Lookups in VDJdb leaned toward anti-spike CD8 responses and missed private and CD4 specificities.

Remarks on this clonotype: Its specificity is not known.

TCRdb re-derived calls from the 5' RACE reads in MiXCR, one entry per CDR3 protein. The data hold over 100,000 distinct CDR3 sequences, with approximately 14% observed a single time. Germline CDR1 and CDR2: SGHNT and YYREEE (reference sequence). There are 15 residues in the CDR3. V was trimmed by 4 bases and J by 1 base, leaving 13 bases between them. The rearrangement links TRBV5-4 to TRBJ2-3, with D unclear. Input material: whole blood. This TCR was recovered from an adult who was a healthcare worker with PCR-confirmed SARS-CoV-2 infection or an uninfected control (not recorded which). This CDR3 is CASSPAAARTDTQYF. Written as DNA, the CDR3 is TGTGCCAGCAGCCCCGCGGCCGCCCGCACAGATACGCAGTATTTT. Combining the CDR3 with reference TRBV5-4 and TRBJ2-3 gives the whole variable domain ETGVTQSPTHLIKTRGQQVTLRCSSQSGHNTVSWYQQALGQGPQFIFQYYREEENGRGNFPPRFSGLQFPNYSSELNVNALELDDSALYLCASSPAAARTDTQYFGPGTRLTVL.